This T cell receptor beta chain was recovered during a study of shared clonotypes between healthy human individuals. Looking at the study overall: The donor group consisted of two women and three men, aged 18 to 49.

Method: immunoSEQ multiplex PCR; TCRdb's copy keeps in-frame clones and lacks some. The sample contains hundreds of thousands of clones, about 96% of which appear only once. Study-level findings and limits: Naive CD4 clonotypes were shared across several donors at about 5%. Rarefaction curves obtained for sorted subsets showed sequencing incomplete despite large depth.

Germline assignment: CDR1 SGHTA and CDR2 FQGNSA. CDR3 size: 18 residues. V lost 1 base to trimming and J lost 6 bases; unmatched junction nucleotides: 17. Comments on this clone: Its antigen is unidentified.

Sequencing was performed on naive CD4+ T cells sorted from blood. Subset reported: CD45RA+ positively selected. J is TRBJ1-2 and V is TRBV7-2, with TRBD1 identical over 7 bases. This sequence was found in a woman aged 25 to 39 in good health. CDR3 nucleotide sequence: TGTGCCAGCAGCTTAGATGGCTTAGTTCCTGAGGGGGCGGATGGCTACACCTTC. Translation gives CASSLDGLVPEGADGYTF.